This T cell receptor beta chain derives from a study of blood T cell repertoires in COVID-19. About the research overall: COVID-19 samples, acute and convalescent, were from the United States, Italy and Spain. PBMCs, B-cell-depleted T cells, or T cells were the source of the cDNA or gDNA that made up the material.

Unmatched junction bases numbered 8, after V lost 5 bases and J lost 4 bases. The CDR3 consists of 15 residues. Germline V CDR1 and CDR2: SGHTA, FQGNSA. As originally analysed: Reference gene primer amplification gave estimated nucleated cell counts. TCRdb's table, derived via immunoSEQ multiplex PCR, lists solely in-frame clones and lacks some. The V and J calls and clone size come from that table; D and trimming were worked out from the DNA. The table lists some 11,000 clones, 73% of them singletons. This clone has a handful of counts. The sequencing sample was made of peripheral blood. The sequence was obtained from a human donor in a cohort sampled during active COVID-19. The rearrangement links TRBV7-2 to TRBJ1-2; 9 bases fit TRBD1. CDR3 nucleotide sequence: TGTGCCAGCAGCCCACACACAGGGGGCGTCTATGGCTACACCTTC. Protein product: CASSPHTGGVYGYTF.